This T cell receptor beta chain emerged from a study of immune evolution from preneoplasia to lung adenocarcinoma. The V gene lost 5 bases and the J gene lost 6 bases, with 14 bases spanning the gap. This CDR3 is 14 amino acids long. Germline V gene sequence: CDR1 MNHNY, CDR2 SVGAGI (reference sequence). Here immunoSEQ multiplex PCR was the method, and the copy in TCRdb shows in-frame clones only, minus some. Altogether fewer than 6,000 clones are present, around 90% being singletons, with the ten largest covering roughly 2.8%. The clonotype comes from a person aged 50-59 years with lung adenocarcinoma. The material sequenced was FFPE invasive lung adenocarcinoma tissue. V gene TRBV6-6 combines with J gene TRBJ1-5; D is uncertain. CDR3 amino acids: CASSNRNTGQPQHF. CDR3 DNA sequence: TGTGCCAGCAGTAACCGGAATACTGGTCAGCCCCAGCATTTT.